This paragraph covers one T cell receptor beta chain sequence. This entry comes from a study of CD8 T cells in Susac syndrome. RNA in amounts of roughly 0.5 to 1 ug was reverse transcribed with random hexamers. TCRdb re-called the immunoSEQ multiplex PCR reads through MiXCR, storing one row per CDR3 protein. The sample consists of some 100,000 distinct CDR3 sequences, 90% to 95% of them appearing once. Sequencing of TCR beta covered CD8+ and CD4+ T cells obtained from blood. Multiple sclerosis controls were treatment-naive patients with stable or active relapsing-remitting disease. This CDR3 region has 13 residues. Losses at the gene ends were 7 bases for V and 4 bases for J; bases not matched to a gene: 6. CDR1 is SEHNR, CDR2 FQNEAQ, per germline (reference sequence).

Input material: CD4+ T cells from PBMCs. This chain joins TRBV7-9 and TRBJ2-5; 7 nucleotides line up with TRBD1. The clonotype comes from a human donor with multiple sclerosis. The CDR3 is CASTPTGVETQYF. The DNA for the CDR3 is TGTGCCAGCACTCCTACAGGGGTAGAGACCCAGTACTTC.